A single TCR beta chain is shown here with its context. V lost 2 bases and J 2 bases, leaving 8 bases between the germline ends. From germline, CDR1 is KGHDR and CDR2 SFDVKD. This CDR3 has 14 amino acids. The data originate from a study of blood T cell repertoires in COVID-19. Profiled with immunoSEQ multiplex PCR; TCRdb holds only in-frame clones, not every one. Of approximately 90,000 clones listed, approximately 84% are singletons. This sequence originates from a man of 80 years or more with active or convalescent COVID-19. Sequencing was carried out using peripheral blood. The J gene is TRBJ2-5, the V gene TRBV24-1; D is perhaps TRBD1 (6 bases). The CDR3 protein is CATSDSGQQETQYF. The CDR3 DNA sequence: TGTGCCACCAGTGATTCAGGACAGCAAGAGACCCAGTACTTC.